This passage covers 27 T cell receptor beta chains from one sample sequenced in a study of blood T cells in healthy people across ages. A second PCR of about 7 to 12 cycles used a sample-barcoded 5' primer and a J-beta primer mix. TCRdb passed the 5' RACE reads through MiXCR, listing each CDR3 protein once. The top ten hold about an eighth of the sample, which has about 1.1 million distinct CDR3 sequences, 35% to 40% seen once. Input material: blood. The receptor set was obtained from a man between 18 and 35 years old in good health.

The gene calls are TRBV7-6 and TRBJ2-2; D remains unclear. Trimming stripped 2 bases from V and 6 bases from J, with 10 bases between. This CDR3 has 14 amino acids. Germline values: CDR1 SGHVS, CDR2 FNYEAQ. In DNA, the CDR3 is TGTGCCAGCAGCTTATCAAACGAAGCCGGGGAGCTGTTTTTT. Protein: CASSLSNEAGELFF.

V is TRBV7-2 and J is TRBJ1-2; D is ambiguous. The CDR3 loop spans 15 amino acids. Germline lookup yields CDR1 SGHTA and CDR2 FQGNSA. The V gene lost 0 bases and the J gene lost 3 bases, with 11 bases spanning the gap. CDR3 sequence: CASSLAGSQYYGYTF. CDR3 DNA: TGTGCCAGCAGCTTAGCGGGAAGTCAGTACTATGGCTACACCTTC.

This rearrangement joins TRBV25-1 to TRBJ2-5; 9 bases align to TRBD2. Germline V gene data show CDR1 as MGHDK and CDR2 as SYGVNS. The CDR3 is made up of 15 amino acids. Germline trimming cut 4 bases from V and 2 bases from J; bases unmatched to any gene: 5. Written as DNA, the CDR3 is TGTGCCAGCAGTGTCCCCCTAGCGGGGCAAGAGACCCAGTACTTC. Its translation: CASSVPLAGQETQYF.

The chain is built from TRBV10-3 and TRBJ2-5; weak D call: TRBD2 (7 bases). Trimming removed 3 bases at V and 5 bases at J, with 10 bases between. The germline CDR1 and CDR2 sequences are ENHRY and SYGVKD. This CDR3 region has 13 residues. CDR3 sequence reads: CAISDEGGETQYF. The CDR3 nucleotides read TGTGCCATCAGTGATGAGGGGGGGGAGACCCAGTACTTC.

The CDR3 is CASSSSGGRLDTQYF. CDR3 DNA sequence: TGTGCCAGCAGCTCTAGCGGGGGGCGTCTAGATACGCAGTATTTT. V is TRBV7-8 and J is TRBJ2-3, with 11 bases identical to TRBD2. The V and J ends lost 4 bases and 5 bases, in that order; junction bases with no gene match: 5. This CDR3 is built from 15 residues. Germline-derived CDR1 and CDR2 are SGHVS and FQNEAQ.

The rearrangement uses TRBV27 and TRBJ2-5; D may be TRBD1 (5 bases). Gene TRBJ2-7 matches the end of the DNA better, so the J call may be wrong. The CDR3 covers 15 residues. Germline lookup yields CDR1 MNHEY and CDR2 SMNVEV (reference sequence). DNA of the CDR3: TGTGCCAGCAGTAAAGGGTGGGGCATAGATTACGAGCAGTACTTC. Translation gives CASSKGWGIDYEQYF.

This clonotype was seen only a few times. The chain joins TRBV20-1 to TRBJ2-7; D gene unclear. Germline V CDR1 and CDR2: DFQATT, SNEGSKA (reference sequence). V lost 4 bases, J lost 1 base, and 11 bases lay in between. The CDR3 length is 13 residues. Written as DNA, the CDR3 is TGCAGTGCTACCTGGACCGCTTCCTACGAGCAGTACTTC. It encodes CSATWTASYEQYF.

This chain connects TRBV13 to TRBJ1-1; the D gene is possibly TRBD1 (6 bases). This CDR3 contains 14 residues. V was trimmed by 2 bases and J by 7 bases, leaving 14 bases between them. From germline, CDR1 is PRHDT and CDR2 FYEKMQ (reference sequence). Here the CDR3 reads CASSLQGGGGEAFF. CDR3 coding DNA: TGTGCCAGCAGCTTACAGGGAGGGGGTGGTGAAGCTTTCTTT.

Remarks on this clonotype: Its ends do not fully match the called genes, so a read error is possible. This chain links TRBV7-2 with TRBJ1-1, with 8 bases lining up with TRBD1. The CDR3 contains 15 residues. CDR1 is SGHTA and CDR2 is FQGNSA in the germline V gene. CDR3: CASSQDRAGDTKAFF. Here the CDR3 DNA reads TGTGCCAGCAGCCAGGACAGGGCTGGGGACACTAAAGCTTTCTTT.

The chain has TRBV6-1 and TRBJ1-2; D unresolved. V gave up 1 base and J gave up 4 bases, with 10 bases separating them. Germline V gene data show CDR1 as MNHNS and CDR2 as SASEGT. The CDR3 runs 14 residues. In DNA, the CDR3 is TGTGCCAGCAGTGAAGGGACCGCGGGCTATGGCTACACCTTC. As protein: CASSEGTAGYGYTF.

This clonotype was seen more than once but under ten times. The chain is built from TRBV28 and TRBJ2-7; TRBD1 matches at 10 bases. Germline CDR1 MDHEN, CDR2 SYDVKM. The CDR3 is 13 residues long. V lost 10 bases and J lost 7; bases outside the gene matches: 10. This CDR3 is CATAGQGYNEQYF. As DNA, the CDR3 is TGTGCCACAGCGGGACAGGGGTACAATGAGCAGTACTTC.

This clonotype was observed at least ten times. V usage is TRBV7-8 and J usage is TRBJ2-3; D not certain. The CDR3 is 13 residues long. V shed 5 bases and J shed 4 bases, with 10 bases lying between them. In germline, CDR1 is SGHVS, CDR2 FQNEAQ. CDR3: CASSPSGPDTQYF. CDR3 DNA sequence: TGTGCCAGCAGCCCCTCCGGGCCAGATACGCAGTATTTT.

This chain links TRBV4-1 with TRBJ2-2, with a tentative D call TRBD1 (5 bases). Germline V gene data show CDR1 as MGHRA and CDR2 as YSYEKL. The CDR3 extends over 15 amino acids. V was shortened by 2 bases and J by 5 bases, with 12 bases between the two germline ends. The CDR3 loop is CASSQRGERTGELFF. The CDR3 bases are TGCGCCAGCAGCCAAAGGGGCGAAAGGACCGGGGAGCTGTTTTTT.

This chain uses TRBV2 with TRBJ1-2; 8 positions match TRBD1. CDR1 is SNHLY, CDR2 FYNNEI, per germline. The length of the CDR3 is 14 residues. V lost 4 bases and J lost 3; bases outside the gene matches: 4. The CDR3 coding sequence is TGTGCCAGCAGTGGGCTACAGGGGGACTATGGCTACACCTTC. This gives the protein CASSGLQGDYGYTF.

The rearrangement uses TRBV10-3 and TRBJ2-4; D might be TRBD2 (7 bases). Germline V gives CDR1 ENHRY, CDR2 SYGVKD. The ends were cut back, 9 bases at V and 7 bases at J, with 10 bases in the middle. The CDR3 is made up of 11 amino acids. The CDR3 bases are TGTGCCATAGGGGGGGGGAACATTCAGTACTTC. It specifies CAIGGGNIQYF.

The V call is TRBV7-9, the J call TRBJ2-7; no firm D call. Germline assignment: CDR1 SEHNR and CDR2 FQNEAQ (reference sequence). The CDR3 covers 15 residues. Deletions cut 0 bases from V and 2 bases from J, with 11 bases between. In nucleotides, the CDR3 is TGTGCCAGCAGCTTAGCGGGCAGCAACGCCTACGAGCAGTACTTC. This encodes CASSLAGSNAYEQYF.

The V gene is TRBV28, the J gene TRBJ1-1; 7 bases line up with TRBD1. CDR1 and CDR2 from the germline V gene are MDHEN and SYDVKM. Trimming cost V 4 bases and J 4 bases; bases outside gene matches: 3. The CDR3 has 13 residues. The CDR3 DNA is TGTGCCAGCAGTTCGTGGGACAGCACTGAAGCTTTCTTT. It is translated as CASSSWDSTEAFF.

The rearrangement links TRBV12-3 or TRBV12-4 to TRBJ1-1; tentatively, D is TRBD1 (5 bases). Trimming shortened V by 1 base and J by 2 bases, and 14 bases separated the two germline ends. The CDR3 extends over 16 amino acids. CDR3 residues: CASSLEPGRSNTEAFF. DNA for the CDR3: TGTGCCAGCAGTTTAGAACCGGGACGGAGTAACACTGAAGCTTTCTTT.

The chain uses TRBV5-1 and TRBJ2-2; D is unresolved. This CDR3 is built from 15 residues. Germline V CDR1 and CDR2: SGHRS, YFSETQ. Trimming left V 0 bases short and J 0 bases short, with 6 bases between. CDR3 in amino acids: CASSLVPANTGELFF. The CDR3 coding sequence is TGCGCCAGCAGCTTGGTTCCGGCGAACACCGGGGAGCTGTTTTTT.

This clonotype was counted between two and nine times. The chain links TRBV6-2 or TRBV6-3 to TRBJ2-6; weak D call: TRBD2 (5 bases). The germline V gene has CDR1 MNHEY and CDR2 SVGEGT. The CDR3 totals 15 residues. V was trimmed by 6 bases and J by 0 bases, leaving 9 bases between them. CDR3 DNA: TGTGCCAGCAGCCGGGGAAACTCTGGGGCCAACGTCCTGACTTTC. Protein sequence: CASSRGNSGANVLTF.

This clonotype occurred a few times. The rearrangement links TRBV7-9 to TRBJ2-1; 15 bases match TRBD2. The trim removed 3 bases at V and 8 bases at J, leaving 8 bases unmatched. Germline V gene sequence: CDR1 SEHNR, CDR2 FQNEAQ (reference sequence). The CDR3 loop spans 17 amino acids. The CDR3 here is CASSFIPGLAGGDEQFF. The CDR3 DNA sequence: TGTGCCAGCAGCTTTATCCCGGGACTAGCGGGGGGAGATGAGCAGTTCTTC.

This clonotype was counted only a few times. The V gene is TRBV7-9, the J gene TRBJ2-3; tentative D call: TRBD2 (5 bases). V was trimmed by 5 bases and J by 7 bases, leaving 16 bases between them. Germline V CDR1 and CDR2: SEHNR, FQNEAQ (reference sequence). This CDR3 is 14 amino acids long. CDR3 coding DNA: TGTGCCAGCAGCGAACGGGAAGATTCTAATACGCAGTATTTT. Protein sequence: CASSEREDSNTQYF. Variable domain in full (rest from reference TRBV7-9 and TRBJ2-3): DTGVSQNPRHKITKRGQNVTFRCDPISEHNRLYWYRQTLGQGPEFLTYFQNEAQLEKSRLLSDRFSAERPKGSFSTLEIQRTEQGDSAMYLCASSEREDSNTQYFGPGTRLTVL.

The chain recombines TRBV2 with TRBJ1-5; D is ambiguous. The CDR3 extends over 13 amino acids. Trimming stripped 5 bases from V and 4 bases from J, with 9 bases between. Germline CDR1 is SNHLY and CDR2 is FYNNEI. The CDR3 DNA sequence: TGTGCCAGCAGTAGTAGGCAAAATCAGCCCCAGCATTTT. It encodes CASSSRQNQPQHF.

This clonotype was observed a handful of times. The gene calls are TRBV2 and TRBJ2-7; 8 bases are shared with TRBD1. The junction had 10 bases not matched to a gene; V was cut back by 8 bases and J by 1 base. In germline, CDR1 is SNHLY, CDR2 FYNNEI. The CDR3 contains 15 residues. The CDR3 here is CASAISRDRSYEQYF. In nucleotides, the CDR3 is TGTGCCAGCGCGATATCCAGGGACAGGTCCTACGAGCAGTACTTC.

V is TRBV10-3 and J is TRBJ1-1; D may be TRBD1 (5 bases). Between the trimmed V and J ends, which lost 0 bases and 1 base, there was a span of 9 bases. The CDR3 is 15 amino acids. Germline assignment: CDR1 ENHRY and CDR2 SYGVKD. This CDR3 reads CAISESEGSNTEAFF. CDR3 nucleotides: TGTGCCATCAGTGAGTCGGAGGGGTCGAACACTGAAGCTTTCTTT.

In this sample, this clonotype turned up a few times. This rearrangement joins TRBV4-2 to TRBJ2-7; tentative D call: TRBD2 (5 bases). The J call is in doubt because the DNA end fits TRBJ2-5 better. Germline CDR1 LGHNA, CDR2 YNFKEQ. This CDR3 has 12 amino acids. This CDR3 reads CASSSGGGTQYF. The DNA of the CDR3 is TGTGCCAGCTCGTCCGGAGGAGGGACCCAGTACTTC.

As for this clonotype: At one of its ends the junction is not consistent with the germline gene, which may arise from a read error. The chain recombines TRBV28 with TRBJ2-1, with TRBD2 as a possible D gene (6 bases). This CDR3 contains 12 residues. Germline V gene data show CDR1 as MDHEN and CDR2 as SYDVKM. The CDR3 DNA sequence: TGTGCCAGTAGTTCGACTAGGACTGAGCAGTTCTTC. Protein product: CASSSTRTEQFF.